Detailed here is one TCR beta chain. In the original workflow: Reference gene primer amplification in the assay estimated nucleated cell counts. Clones were sequenced by immunoSEQ multiplex PCR, and TCRdb holds only the in-frame ones, with some missing. That table is the source of V, J and clone size, and D and trimming were worked out from the DNA. The data contain 65,000 to 75,000 clones, about 84% of them singletons. This record comes from a study of blood T cell repertoires in COVID-19. The sequenced material came from peripheral blood. This receptor was identified in a human donor in a cohort sampled during active COVID-19.

CDR3 coding DNA: TGTGCCTGGAGTCAGGACAGGGTGGGCGAGCAGTACTTC. Amino acids: CAWSQDRVGEQYF. This chain uses TRBV30 with TRBJ2-7; TRBD1 aligns across 8 bases. The CDR3 loop spans 13 amino acids. Germline V gives CDR1 GTSNPN, CDR2 SVGIG (reference sequence). V trimming: 2 bases; J trimming: 6 bases; junction bases outside the gene matches: 6.